What follows are 27 T cell receptor beta chains derived from one specimen sequenced in a study of blood T cell repertoires in COVID-19. TCRdb's table, derived via immunoSEQ multiplex PCR, lists solely in-frame clones and lacks some. The repertoire includes fewer than 250,000 clones, more than 75% of them detected once, and around 0.96% sits in the top ten. The sequencing sample was made of peripheral blood. Every receptor here comes from a man aged 35 to 55 with acute or convalescent COVID-19.

CDR3 residues: CASRLTGRNSPLHF. CDR3 bases: TGTGCCAGTAGACTGACAGGGCGCAATTCACCCCTCCACTTT. This sequence joins TRBV19 and TRBJ1-6; the match to TRBD1 covers 7 bases. The CDR3 is 14 amino acids. CDR1 is LNHDA and CDR2 is SQIVND in the germline V gene (reference sequence). V lost 6 bases to trimming and J lost 7 bases; unmatched junction nucleotides: 6.

The V and J genes are TRBV20-1 and TRBJ2-3, with 7 bases lining up with TRBD1. The V gene end was trimmed by 3 bases and the J gene end by 0 bases; junction bases not matched to a gene: 9. In germline, CDR1 is DFQATT, CDR2 SNEGSKA (reference sequence). The CDR3 length is 16 residues. CDR3 sequence: CSASSGRGSSTDTQYF. Here the CDR3 DNA reads TGCAGTGCTAGTTCGGGCAGGGGGTCTAGCACAGATACGCAGTATTTT.

The CDR3 sequence is CASSPRTGSGELFF. The CDR3, as DNA: TGTGCCAGCAGCCCCCGGACAGGGTCCGGGGAGCTGTTTTTT. The chain combines TRBV14 with TRBJ2-2; TRBD1 matches 8 bases. Germline values: CDR1 SGHDN, CDR2 FVKESK. V shed 4 bases, J shed 6 bases, and the junction held 4 bases outside the gene matches. The CDR3 is 14 amino acids.

The chain recombines TRBV4-3 with TRBJ2-7; 10 bases agree with TRBD2. Germline trimming cut 0 bases from V and 2 bases from J; bases unmatched to any gene: 4. This CDR3 comprises 16 residues. Germline V gene data show CDR1 as LGHNA and CDR2 as YSLEER. CDR3 sequence (DNA): TGCGCCAGCAGCCAAGATCTAACTAGCGGGACCTACGAGCAGTACTTC. It translates to CASSQDLTSGTYEQYF.

The chain combines TRBV7-3 with TRBJ1-6; the D is unclear. V was cut by 4 bases and J by 12 bases, with 10 bases left in between. In germline, CDR1 is SGHTA, CDR2 FQGTGA. This CDR3 is built from 12 residues. In DNA, the CDR3 is TGTGCCAGCAGCTCCACGTCCGGACCCCTCCACTTT. Protein: CASSSTSGPLHF.

V gene TRBV2 combines with J gene TRBJ2-5; the D is unclear. This CDR3 spans 13 amino acids. Germline lookup yields CDR1 SNHLY and CDR2 FYNNEI. V was shortened by 4 bases and J by 4 bases, with 10 bases between the two germline ends. CDR3 sequence reads: CASSVKERETQYF. CDR3 in DNA: TGTGCCAGCAGTGTGAAGGAGAGAGAGACCCAGTACTTC.

The chain carries TRBV2 and TRBJ2-7, with a tentative D call TRBD1 (6 bases). This CDR3 has 15 residues. Germline V CDR1 and CDR2: SNHLY, FYNNEI. Trimming took off 6 bases at V and 5 bases at J, with 20 bases between the two ends. The CDR3 sequence is CASRAKQGISDEQYF. The CDR3 DNA reads as TGTGCCAGCAGGGCGAAACAGGGAATCTCGGACGAGCAGTACTTC.

The genes are TRBV27 and TRBJ1-6; maybe TRBD1 (6 bases). Germline CDR1 is MNHEY and CDR2 is SMNVEV (reference sequence). CDR3 length: 18 residues. The germline V and J ends were trimmed by 5 bases and 0 bases, with 17 bases remaining between them. CDR3 sequence reads: CASSPSGGARSYNSPLHF. CDR3 in DNA: TGTGCCAGCAGTCCCTCGGGGGGCGCGCGCTCCTATAATTCACCCCTCCACTTT.

The table lists this clone with a count of one. The V and J genes are TRBV19 and TRBJ1-5; possibly TRBD1 for D (5 bases). The germline V gene has CDR1 LNHDA and CDR2 SQIVND (reference sequence). This CDR3 spans 15 amino acids. V lost 5 bases and J 4 bases, leaving 15 bases between the germline ends. The CDR3 spells CASSLSPGMNQPQHF. CDR3 bases: TGTGCCAGTAGTCTCTCCCCAGGGATGAATCAGCCCCAGCATTTT.

The rearrangement joins TRBV6-5 to TRBJ2-7, with 9 positions matching TRBD1. Germline CDR1 MNHEY, CDR2 SVGAGI. V was clipped by 2 bases and J by 4 bases; unmatched bases: 9. This CDR3 has 16 residues. This CDR3 is CASSYTSGTGIYEQYF. DNA for the CDR3: TGTGCCAGCAGTTACACTTCCGGGACAGGGATTTACGAGCAGTACTTC.

Of note for this clone: Other DNA sequences in this specimen translate into the identical CDR3. This chain links TRBV9 with TRBJ2-5; TRBD1 matches 7 bases. Germline CDR1 is SGDLS and CDR2 is YYNGEE. This CDR3 has 14 residues. V dropped 0 bases and J dropped 1; count of bases not matched to a gene: 0. CDR3 protein: CASSVAGGQETQYF. The CDR3 nucleotides are TGTGCCAGCAGCGTAGCAGGGGGCCAAGAGACCCAGTACTTC.

V gene TRBV11-3 combines with J gene TRBJ2-1; TRBD2 might be the D (5 bases). Germline CDR1 reads SGHNT; CDR2 reads YENEEA. This CDR3 comprises 15 residues. V gave up 5 bases and J gave up 0 bases, with 11 bases separating them. This CDR3 reads CASSPGMSSYNEQFF. In DNA, the CDR3 is TGTGCCAGCAGCCCCGGGATGAGCTCCTACAATGAGCAGTTCTTC.

The chain combines TRBV2 with TRBJ2-7; the match to TRBD1 covers 9 bases. Trimming cost V 4 bases and J 3 bases; bases outside gene matches: 7. The germline V gene encodes CDR1 SNHLY and CDR2 FYNNEI. The CDR3 totals 15 residues. The CDR3 sequence is CASSGPGTGLYEQYF. In nucleotides, the CDR3 is TGTGCCAGCAGTGGGCCGGGGACAGGGCTCTACGAGCAGTACTTC.

The chain recombines TRBV5-1 with TRBJ2-5; 7 nucleotides agree with TRBD1. The CDR3 length is 13 residues. The V and J ends lost 7 bases and 0 bases, in that order; junction bases with no gene match: 3. Germline-derived CDR1 and CDR2 are SGHRS and YFSETQ. In DNA form, the CDR3 reads TGCGCCAGCTCCAGGGGGTACCAAGAGACCCAGTACTTC. It codes for CASSRGYQETQYF.

The genes are TRBV3-1 (or the pseudogene TRBV3-2) and TRBJ2-3; 12 bases are shared with TRBD1. V shed 1 base, J shed 4 bases, and the junction held 3 bases outside the gene matches. Germline V CDR1 and CDR2: LGHDT, YNNKEL (reference sequence). The CDR3 contains 16 residues. CDR3 DNA: TGTGCCAGCAGCCAAGTTGGGACAGGGGGCCCAGATACGCAGTATTTT. It specifies CASSQVGTGGPDTQYF.

This clone was counted between two and nine times. This chain joins TRBV5-5 and TRBJ1-5, with 9 bases aligning to TRBD1. Trimming took 1 base from V and 9 from J; bases not matched to a gene: 14. Germline CDR1 and CDR2: SGHKS and YYEKEE (reference sequence). This CDR3 is built from 17 residues. This CDR3 is CASSLQSASTGGPPQHF. The CDR3 nucleotides are TGTGCCAGCAGCTTGCAGTCTGCGTCGACAGGGGGTCCGCCCCAGCATTTT.

The chain employs TRBV6-1 and TRBJ1-2; possible D gene TRBD1, 6 bases. CDR3 size: 13 residues. Trimming stripped 2 bases from V and 8 bases from J, with 12 bases between. Per germline, CDR1 MNHNS and CDR2 SASEGT. CDR3 sequence: CASSEQGRRGYTF. DNA of the CDR3: TGTGCCAGCAGTGAACAGGGGCGGAGAGGCTACACCTTC.

This clone has a handful of counts. V and J are TRBV28 and TRBJ1-1, with TRBD1 matching over 7 bases. The CDR3 runs to 16 residues. The germline V gene has CDR1 MDHEN and CDR2 SYDVKM. Trimming removed 6 bases from V and 1 base from J; junction bases left unmatched: 11. This chain's CDR3 is CASRLPSDRENTEAFF. In DNA, the CDR3 is TGTGCCAGCAGGTTACCGTCCGACAGGGAGAACACTGAAGCTTTCTTT.

This clone was observed once. V is TRBV30 and J is TRBJ1-2; 7 bases match TRBD1. Germline loops: CDR1 GTSNPN, CDR2 SVGIG (reference sequence). CDR3 length equals 13 residues. With V trimmed by 3 bases and J by 0 bases, 1 base remained unmatched. Here the CDR3 reads CAWRGTANYGYTF. CDR3 DNA: TGTGCCTGGAGGGGGACAGCTAACTATGGCTACACCTTC.

Notes on this clone: The junction does not match germline at one end; this may be a read error. This CDR3 reads CAISEENYGYTF. The CDR3 DNA sequence: TGTGCCATCAGTGAAGAAAACTATGGCTACACCTTT. The chain uses TRBV10-3 and TRBJ1-2; D gene ambiguous. Germline CDR1 and CDR2: ENHRY and SYGVKD. The length of the CDR3 is 12 residues.

This sequence joins TRBV28 and TRBJ2-5, with a weak D call TRBD2 (6 bases). CDR3 length equals 16 residues. Trimming shortened V by 6 bases and J by 5 bases, and 22 bases separated the two germline ends. Germline-derived CDR1 and CDR2 are MDHEN and SYDVKM. In nucleotides, the CDR3 is TGTGCCAGCAGCCAAGGCCGGACTATAGCCGCCGAGACCCAGTACTTC. Its translation: CASSQGRTIAAETQYF.

The DNA for the CDR3 is TGTGCCTGGAGTGTACGGGAGGAAAAACTGTTTTTT. This gives the protein CAWSVREEKLFF. The chain is built from TRBV30 and TRBJ1-4; no firm D call. Trimming left V 0 bases short and J 8 bases short, with 7 bases between. This CDR3 has 12 residues. The V gene's germline CDR1 is GTSNPN and CDR2 SVGIG (reference sequence).

The chain links TRBV14 to TRBJ2-1; the D is unclear. Between the trimmed V and J ends, which lost 1 base and 4 bases, there was a span of 14 bases. The CDR3 sequence is 16 residues long. The germline CDR1 and CDR2 sequences are SGHDN and FVKESK. CDR3 in DNA: TGTGCCAGCAGCCAAGGGCCCGAGGTTAGGTACAATGAGCAGTTCTTC. Amino acids: CASSQGPEVRYNEQFF.

The chain joins TRBV7-3 to TRBJ2-5; 7 positions match TRBD2. Trimming cost V 5 bases and J 1 base; bases outside gene matches: 19. Germline V gives CDR1 SGHTA, CDR2 FQGTGA. The CDR3 length is 19 residues. The CDR3 nucleotides are TGTGCCAGCAGCCCTGGCGGGGTCGGTCTAGCGGTGATCCAAGAGACCCAGTACTTC. It codes for CASSPGGVGLAVIQETQYF.

V usage is TRBV5-5 and J usage is TRBJ2-5; 8 bases fit TRBD2. The CDR3 has 14 residues. Germline V gene sequence: CDR1 SGHKS, CDR2 YYEKEE (reference sequence). V was pared by 4 bases and J by 2 bases, with 4 bases of the junction left unmatched. The CDR3 DNA sequence: TGTGCCAGCAGCAACATAGCGGGACAAGAGACCCAGTACTTC. Translated, it gives CASSNIAGQETQYF.

This clone was found once. This chain connects TRBV19 to TRBJ1-5; weak D call: TRBD1 (5 bases). The CDR3 extends over 16 amino acids. Trimming removed 4 bases from V and 4 bases from J, with 17 bases in between. Germline assignment: CDR1 LNHDA and CDR2 SQIVND (reference sequence). The CDR3 nucleotides are TGTGCCAGTAGTACCCTAGGTGCAGGGCGGAATCAGCCCCAGCATTTT. As protein: CASSTLGAGRNQPQHF.

To note about this clone: Other DNA sequences in the sample encode the same CDR3. This chain uses TRBV12-3 or TRBV12-4 with TRBJ1-1; a possible D gene is TRBD1 (6 bases). V was trimmed by 6 bases and J by 4 bases, leaving 9 bases between them. This CDR3 contains 12 residues. DNA of the CDR3: TGTGCCAGCAGCCGAGGGGGCACTGAAGCTTTCTTT. Translation gives CASSRGGTEAFF.